The 32 T cell receptor beta chains listed next were all sequenced from one sample in a study of T cell changes during pregnancy in multiple sclerosis. The data were produced by immunoSEQ multiplex PCR, yet TCRdb's version contains in-frame clones alone and is incomplete. Here the sample spans about 62,000 clones, approximately 95% being singletons. The specimen was CD8+ T cells from peripheral blood mononuclear cells, collected in the second trimester of pregnancy. All receptors come from a female donor with multiple sclerosis, enrolled in a pregnancy study.

This clone was picked up a small number of times. The chain links TRBV11-3 to TRBJ1-2, with D possibly TRBD1 on 5 matching bases. Between the trimmed V and J ends, which lost 3 bases and 4 bases, there was a span of 6 bases. Germline lookup yields CDR1 SGHNT and CDR2 YENEEA. This CDR3 region has 12 residues. This CDR3 is CASSLTVYGYTF. Here the CDR3 DNA reads TGTGCCAGCAGCTTGACAGTCTATGGCTACACCTTC.

The rearrangement joins TRBV21-1 to TRBJ1-5. TRBV21-1 is given as a pseudogene. The CDR3 runs 11 residues. The DNA for the CDR3 is TGTGCCAGCAGCAACCGTCAGCCCCAGCATTTT. It translates to CASSNRQPQHF.

The chain has TRBV30 and TRBJ1-5; D is perhaps TRBD1 (6 bases). Deletions cut 0 bases from V and 1 base from J, with 13 bases between. From germline, CDR1 is GTSNPN and CDR2 SVGIG (reference sequence). This CDR3 has 16 residues. The CDR3: CAWSVRGAQSNQPQHF. DNA for the CDR3: TGTGCCTGGAGTGTGCGGGGGGCGCAAAGCAATCAGCCCCAGCATTTT.

This sequence joins TRBV27 and TRBJ1-5, with D possibly TRBD1 on 5 matching bases. From germline, CDR1 is MNHEY and CDR2 SMNVEV (reference sequence). V was shortened by 3 bases and J by 3 bases, with 12 bases between the two germline ends. The CDR3 covers 15 residues. CDR3 nucleotide sequence: TGTGCCAGCAGTTTCGTGGGGGGTGTCAATCAGCCCCAGCATTTT. This gives the protein CASSFVGGVNQPQHF.

The chain links TRBV7-9 to TRBJ2-7, with D tentatively TRBD1 (6 bases). V dropped 5 bases and J dropped 4 bases, with 15 bases sitting between them. The CDR3 covers 14 residues. Germline-derived CDR1 and CDR2 are SEHNR and FQNEAQ (reference sequence). DNA of the CDR3: TGTGCCAGCAGCGCAACTGGGACATTTTACGAGCAGTACTTC. Its protein product is CASSATGTFYEQYF.

The chain links TRBV7-9 to TRBJ2-7, with 7 bases identical to TRBD2. The CDR3 consists of 15 residues. Looked up from germline, CDR1 is SEHNR and CDR2 is FQNEAQ (reference sequence). After removal of 0 bases from V and 0 bases from J, the junction contained 2 bases not matched to a gene. The DNA for the CDR3 is TGTGCCAGCAGCTTAGCGGCTAGCGGCTCCTACGAGCAGTACTTC. Its translation: CASSLAASGSYEQYF.

The chain carries TRBV28 and TRBJ1-2, with TRBD1 matching 11 bases. The CDR3 covers 20 residues. Looked up from germline, CDR1 is MDHEN and CDR2 is SYDVKM. The V segment lost 4 bases and the J segment 4 bases; nucleotides outside the gene matches: 20. The CDR3 loop reads CASSSPGEDRGRGWAYGYTF. Written as DNA, the CDR3 is TGTGCCAGCAGTTCCCCAGGGGAGGACAGGGGGCGGGGGTGGGCCTATGGCTACACCTTC.

The chain couples TRBV11-1 to TRBJ2-7; maybe TRBD1 (8 bases). The germline gives CDR1 SGHAT, CDR2 FQDESV (reference sequence). Trimming pared 5 bases from V and 2 bases from J, leaving 22 bases between. CDR3 length: 17 residues. The CDR3 is CASSPNSGGAGAYEQYF. In DNA, the CDR3 is TGTGCCAGCAGCCCCAATTCAGGGGGCGCGGGAGCCTACGAGCAGTACTTC.

J is TRBJ2-1 and V is TRBV5-1, with 9 positions matching TRBD2. Germline CDR1 and CDR2: SGHRS and YFSETQ. This CDR3 contains 16 residues. V trimming: 4 bases; J trimming: 9 bases; junction bases outside the gene matches: 14. Here the CDR3 reads CASSAVGAGGQGEQFF. As DNA, the CDR3 is TGCGCCAGCAGCGCCGTCGGGGCGGGAGGGCAGGGTGAGCAGTTCTTC.

The chain combines TRBV27 with TRBJ2-7; TRBD2 matches at 12 bases. Germline loops: CDR1 MNHEY, CDR2 SMNVEV (reference sequence). The CDR3 extends over 14 amino acids. V trimming: 4 bases; J trimming: 7 bases; junction bases outside the gene matches: 5. The CDR3 region is CASSWTSGTGEQYF. CDR3 coding DNA: TGTGCCAGCAGTTGGACTAGCGGGACGGGGGAGCAGTACTTC.

The chain is built from TRBV28 and TRBJ1-2, with D unresolved. V shed 5 bases and J shed 0 bases, with 10 bases lying between them. Per the germline V gene, CDR1 is MDHEN and CDR2 is SYDVKM. This CDR3 comprises 14 residues. This CDR3 is CASSPPGSNYGYTF. DNA of the CDR3: TGTGCCAGCAGTCCCCCGGGATCTAACTATGGCTACACCTTC.

The chain joins TRBV5-1 to TRBJ1-2, with TRBD1 identical over 11 bases. The ends lost 3 bases at V and 3 bases at J; junction bases unmatched: 4. Germline V CDR1 and CDR2: SGHRS, YFSETQ. The CDR3 contains 15 residues. In DNA, the CDR3 is TGCGCCAGCAGCTACCGGGACAGGGGGGACTATGGCTACACCTTC. Its translation is CASSYRDRGDYGYTF.

The chain joins TRBV10-2 to TRBJ2-1; 13 bases are a match to TRBD2. This CDR3 comprises 17 residues. CDR1 and CDR2 (germline): WSHSY, SAAADI. CDR3 DNA: TGCCCTAGCCAACCACTAGCGGGAGGGAGCTCCTACAATGAGCAGTTCTTC. It yields the protein CPSQPLAGGSSYNEQFF.

This chain connects TRBV27 to TRBJ2-2; the D gene is possibly TRBD2 (5 bases). Trimming shortened V by 6 bases and J by 5 bases, and 13 bases separated the two germline ends. The CDR3 is 14 residues long. The germline V gene encodes CDR1 MNHEY and CDR2 SMNVEV (reference sequence). In nucleotides, the CDR3 is TGTGCCAGCAGAACCCTCGAGGGTACCGGGGAGCTGTTTTTT. It translates to CASRTLEGTGELFF.

The rearrangement joins TRBV4-3 to TRBJ2-4; the match to TRBD1 covers 10 bases. With 0 bases clipped from V and 5 bases from J, the junction kept 4 bases outside the gene matches. CDR1 and CDR2 from the germline V gene are LGHNA and YSLEER. The CDR3 runs 16 residues. The CDR3 coding sequence is TGCGCCAGCAGCCAAGATTGGGACAGGGGAGAAAACATTCAGTACTTC. Translating gives CASSQDWDRGENIQYF.

The J gene is TRBJ2-7, the V gene TRBV30; the match to TRBD1 covers 8 bases. The CDR3 sequence is 15 residues long. The trim removed 4 bases at V and 0 bases at J, leaving 8 bases unmatched. The germline CDR1 and CDR2 sequences are GTSNPN and SVGIG (reference sequence). The CDR3 loop reads CAWIGQGDPSYEQYF. The CDR3 bases are TGTGCCTGGATCGGACAGGGAGACCCCTCCTACGAGCAGTACTTC.

This sequence joins TRBV5-4 and TRBJ2-7; 8 bases align to TRBD2. V trimming: 3 bases; J trimming: 3 bases; junction bases outside the gene matches: 11. This CDR3 region has 16 residues. Germline values: CDR1 SGHNT, CDR2 YYREEE (reference sequence). As DNA, the CDR3 is TGTGCCAGCAGCTCCGGGGCGGGAGGCGCAATCTACGAGCAGTACTTC. It translates to CASSSGAGGAIYEQYF.

The chain carries TRBV21-1 and TRBJ2-3; the DNA was not compared with TRBD1, the D call given in the table. TRBV21-1 is assigned pseudogene status. This CDR3 has 15 amino acids. The CDR3: CASTLRDRVTDTQYF. DNA of the CDR3: TGTGCCAGCACCCTGCGGGACAGGGTAACAGATACGCAGTATTTT.

This clone was seen only once. V gene TRBV27 combines with J gene TRBJ2-3, with 9 bases matching TRBD1. This CDR3 spans 13 amino acids. The V and J ends lost 5 bases and 8 bases, in that order; junction bases with no gene match: 5. The germline CDR1 and CDR2 sequences are MNHEY and SMNVEV (reference sequence). CDR3 nucleotides: TGTGCCAGCAGTACCACAGGGGGCGGTACGCAGTATTTT. It yields the protein CASSTTGGGTQYF.

This clone has just one count. This chain links TRBV9 with TRBJ2-5; weak D call: TRBD1 (6 bases). Per germline, CDR1 SGDLS and CDR2 YYNGEE. The CDR3 spans 15 residues. The V gene lost 0 bases and the J gene lost 5 bases, with 14 bases spanning the gap. CDR3 DNA sequence: TGTGCCAGCAGCGTAGGGGGGCAGGGTGGGGAGACCCAGTACTTC. Its protein is CASSVGGQGGETQYF.

The chain is built from TRBV4-1 and TRBJ1-5, with 8 bases that match TRBD1. This CDR3 has 14 amino acids. V lost 5 bases to trimming and J lost 4 bases; unmatched junction nucleotides: 4. Germline lookup yields CDR1 MGHRA and CDR2 YSYEKL. The CDR3 loop reads CASSEDRANQPQHF. For the CDR3, the DNA is TGCGCCAGCAGCGAGGACAGGGCGAATCAGCCCCAGCATTTT.

The chain combines TRBV7-9 with TRBJ2-7, with TRBD2 identical over 8 bases. CDR1 and CDR2 (germline): SEHNR, FQNEAQ (reference sequence). The length of the CDR3 is 16 residues. Germline trimming cut 0 bases from V and 0 bases from J; bases unmatched to any gene: 4. CDR3 loop: CASSLAGTRHSYEQYF. The DNA of the CDR3 is TGTGCCAGCAGCTTAGCGGGGACTAGACACTCCTACGAGCAGTACTTC.

The chain links TRBV11-2 to TRBJ2-4, with 9 positions matching TRBD1. This CDR3 comprises 16 residues. The V segment lost 10 bases and the J segment 3 bases; nucleotides outside the gene matches: 13. The germline V gene encodes CDR1 SGHAT and CDR2 FQNNGV. This chain's CDR3 is CATANPGTGHKNIQYF. The CDR3 DNA reads TGTGCCACCGCAAACCCCGGGACAGGGCACAAAAACATTCAGTACTTC.

CDR3 sequence reads: CASSEGGEQYF. CDR3 DNA: TGTGCCAGCTCCGAGGGAGGTGAGCAGTACTTC. The chain links TRBV27 to TRBJ2-7; D possibly corresponds to TRBD2 (6 bases). Germline CDR1 reads MNHEY; CDR2 reads SMNVEV (reference sequence). Trimming cost V 8 bases and J 7 bases, with 12 bases left between them. CDR3 length: 11 residues.

The chain has TRBV27 and TRBJ2-1; D remains ambiguous. This CDR3 comprises 13 residues. Germline values: CDR1 MNHEY, CDR2 SMNVEV (reference sequence). The V gene lost 7 bases and the J gene lost 4 bases, with 11 bases spanning the gap. The DNA of the CDR3 is TGTGCCAGCAAGCCGTCCCCTTACAATGAGCAGTTCTTC. Translated, it gives CASKPSPYNEQFF.

This chain connects TRBV19 to TRBJ2-7, with D possibly being TRBD2 (5 bases). Trimming cost V 3 bases and J 7 bases, with 7 bases left between them. This CDR3 is built from 11 residues. The germline V gene encodes CDR1 LNHDA and CDR2 SQIVND (reference sequence). The CDR3 region is CASSIGLEQYF. CDR3 DNA: TGTGCCAGTAGTATCGGACTGGAGCAGTACTTC.

The gene calls are TRBV4-1 and TRBJ1-4; no definite D call. The CDR3 covers 14 residues. CDR1 and CDR2 from the germline V gene are MGHRA and YSYEKL. The germline V and J ends were trimmed by 2 bases and 5 bases, with 9 bases remaining between them. DNA for the CDR3: TGCGCCAGCAGCCAATCCGGACTCAATGAAAAACTGTTTTTT. This translates into CASSQSGLNEKLFF.

J is TRBJ2-3 and V is TRBV11-2; D perhaps matches TRBD2 (6 bases). V was cut by 1 base and J by 4 bases, with 12 bases left in between. This CDR3 has 15 residues. Looked up from germline, CDR1 is SGHAT and CDR2 is FQNNGV. The CDR3 here is CASSLAEASADTQYF. The DNA of the CDR3 is TGTGCCAGCAGCTTAGCGGAGGCTAGCGCAGATACGCAGTATTTT.

This chain connects TRBV19 to TRBJ2-3, with a tentative D call TRBD2 (6 bases). This CDR3 spans 14 amino acids. V was pared by 5 bases and J by 0 bases, with 9 bases between. CDR1 is LNHDA, CDR2 SQIVND, per germline (reference sequence). CDR3: CASSPGTSTDTQYF. Written as DNA, the CDR3 is TGTGCCAGTAGTCCAGGGACTAGCACAGATACGCAGTATTTT.

The chain has TRBV13 and TRBJ2-3; D is uncertain. This CDR3 comprises 13 residues. V gave up 4 bases and J gave up 1 base, with 6 bases separating them. Germline CDR1 is PRHDT and CDR2 is FYEKMQ (reference sequence). The CDR3: CASSSTRTDTQYF. Written as DNA, the CDR3 is TGTGCCAGCAGCTCGACACGCACAGATACGCAGTATTTT. Complete variable domain (other parts from reference TRBV13 and TRBJ2-3): AAGVIQSPRHLIKEKRETATLKCYPIPRHDTVYWYQQGPGQDPQFLISFYEKMQSDKGSIPDRFSAQQFSDYHSELNMSSLELGDSALYFCASSSTRTDTQYFGPGTRLTVL.

V is TRBV6-1 and J is TRBJ1-1; 8 bases match TRBD1. Germline V lookup: CDR1 MNHNS, CDR2 SASEGT. This CDR3 has 14 amino acids. V lost 2 bases to trimming and J lost 8 bases; unmatched junction nucleotides: 7. DNA for the CDR3: TGTGCCAGCAGTGAATACGCAGGGGGCCTCGAAGCTTTCTTT. This gives the protein CASSEYAGGLEAFF.

V usage is TRBV7-2 and J usage is TRBJ2-1, with a tentative D call TRBD1 (5 bases). The CDR3 contains 12 residues. Germline assignment: CDR1 SGHTA and CDR2 FQGNSA. V gave up 0 bases and J gave up 8 bases, with 5 bases separating them. CDR3 in amino acids: CASSLATDEQFF. The CDR3 nucleotides are TGTGCCAGCAGCTTAGCGACAGATGAGCAGTTCTTC. Complete variable domain (other parts from reference TRBV7-2 and TRBJ2-1): GAGVSQSPSNKVTEKGKDVELRCDPISGHTALYWYRQSLGQGLEFLIYFQGNSAPDKSGLPSDRFSAERTGGSVSTLTIQRTQQEDSAVYLCASSLATDEQFFGPGTRLTVL.